The present TCR beta chain was sequenced within a study of PD-L1 blockade in urothelial cancer (dated by TCRdb to 2016 to 2017). Some background on the complete study: Therapy was started at some point between 2014 and 2016 for all patients, and atezolizumab 1,200 mg was administered intravenously every 3 weeks. Under 30 patients had pretreatment blood TCR-seq, 24 had at least one posttreatment blood collection, and 24 had tumor TCR-seq. Pretreatment tumor samples and matched peripheral blood, collected serially before and after atezolizumab treatment, underwent TCR sequencing. Durable clinical benefit meant progression-free survival longer than 6 months, and TCR features were also tested against progression-free and overall survival. Blood samples gave median yields of about 150,000 T cells and some 84,000 unique TCRs, along with a median clonality of roughly 0.08. The study was an exploratory multi-omic analysis of somatic, immune and clinical correlates of response to PD-L1 blockade with atezolizumab in urothelial cancer. An ECOG performance status of 0 or 1 was recorded for the patients, and 0 to 3 prior chemotherapy regimens had been received by the patients. Whole exome sequencing and RNA sequencing of pretreatment tumors were performed alongside TCR sequencing in the same patients. Twenty-five of 29 patients were males with bladder-origin urothelial cancer, and about 65% of the roughly 30 reported a prior smoking history. Blood samples were analyzed 3 weeks after the start of treatment (second dose) and 6 weeks after the start of treatment. Some ten patients reached durable clinical benefit, while about 20 patients did not.

CDR3 length: 16 amino acids, cysteine to phenylalanine. The only DNA kept is the CDR3, 48 bases in frame from the first base. Trimming removed 2 bases from V and 5 bases from J, leaving 16 bases between the germline ends. The germline V gene (reference sequence) yields LNHNV for CDR1 and YYDKDF for CDR2. The intended sense of this specimen's time point label: peripheral blood 6 weeks after treatment start. A cohort of about 31 patients with locally advanced or metastatic urothelial carcinoma, treated at Memorial Sloan Kettering on a trial protocol, was included. Peripheral blood mononuclear cells were collected pretreatment and during treatment, at between 1 and 8 total time points per patient. The Qiagen DNeasy Blood extraction kit was used to purify genomic DNA from total PBMCs and tumor samples. Collected pretreatment and during treatment, PBMCs were isolated and stored as previously described.

Beyond this particular receptor, the publication reports: Because the sample size was small (n ≈ 30) and many exploratory analyses were performed, the results are intended to be hypothesis-generating. A pretreatment peripheral blood TCR clonality below the median was linked to improved progression-free and overall survival. Patients with durable benefit showed greater expansion of tumor-associated TCR clones in peripheral blood 3 weeks after starting treatment (n ≈ 23, p = 0.022).

As to this clone: Its cognate antigen has yet to be identified. No much larger clone is present one base from it, and per-base qualities are unavailable.

Synthetic TCR analog templates were spiked into each PCR to estimate absolute template abundance from read counts. The immunoSEQ assay used bias-controlled V and J gene primers to amplify TCRbeta CDR3 regions from genomic DNA. Sequencing of rearranged TCRbeta segments was done at approximately 20X coverage. As for the authors' bioinformatics: Clustering was used to correct sequencing errors, and CDR3s were annotated against IMGT to assign V, D and J genes. Downstream analyses used only productive TCRbeta rearrangements, leaving out any out-of-frame or stop-codon sequences. Clonality was computed as one minus Shannon entropy normalized by the log of the number of unique productive sequences. Clones differing between time points or between blood and tumor were identified using Fisher's exact test with Benjamini-Hochberg correction, with an adjusted p below 0.01 applied as the threshold. As stored in TCRdb, this immuneACCESS dataset retains in-frame rearrangements with V and J assigned. A fraction of the clones does not appear; measured against another copy, unresolved V genes explain less than half of the discrepancy, and the remainder lacks a known reason. V and J calls and clone size are copied from that table; D and trimming were computed from the DNA. A total of fewer than 50,000 clones appear in this sample, roughly nine tenths of them only once. 6% to 9.5% of the sample is taken by the ten largest.

The rearranged chain carries TRBV15 and TRBJ2-1, with the identity of the D gene unclear. The sequence was obtained from a man aged 65 to 79 with urothelial cancer. The sample was PBMCs, taken around atezolizumab (anti-PD-L1) treatment. The base sequence is TGTGCCACCAGCAGACAGGTCGGCCAGTGGGACAATGAGCAGTTCTTC. It is translated as CATSRQVGQWDNEQFF.